The entry below describes one T cell receptor beta chain. The target antigen is unknown. Trimming removed 6 bases at V and 0 bases at J, with 15 bases between. Germline CDR1 reads SGHRS; CDR2 reads YFSETQ. CDR3 length equals 16 residues. This sample was included in a study of identical twins. Study observations and caveats: The models gave estimates that fell short of the out-of-frame TCR alpha sharing seen in monozygotic twins. Out-of-frame alpha sequences common to twins exhibited a surplus of low generation probability. It was possible that invariant MAIT and iNKT cells partly confounded the zero-insertion analyses.

In TCRdb, the 5' RACE reads were re-called with MiXCR into one record per CDR3 protein. The data hold some 570,000 distinct CDR3 sequences, with about a fifth observed a single time. The sample was also linked to a second study, of yellow fever vaccine responses in identical twins.

The sample was CD4+ T cells sorted from blood. The chain has TRBV5-1 and TRBJ2-2; possible D gene TRBD2, 5 bases. The TCR originated in a woman aged 18-29 years in good health. The CDR3 loop is CASKAPRGPNTGELFF. CDR3 sequence (DNA): TGCGCCAGCAAGGCCCCTCGCGGGCCGAACACCGGGGAGCTGTTTTTT.